The clone carrying this TCR beta chain turned up a few times. Its antigen is as yet unknown. These data come from a study of T-cell memory formation after mild COVID-19. In germline, CDR1 is SGHDT, CDR2 YYEEEE. With 5 bases removed from V and 1 base from J, the gap between germline ends came to 11 bases. The CDR3 has 14 amino acids. Notes on the study in general: Mainly CM and EM harbored the contracting CD4+ clones; mainly EMRA harbored the CD8+ ones.

TCRdb fed the 5' RACE reads into MiXCR, producing one record per CDR3 protein. Of hundreds of thousands of distinct CDR3 sequences in the sample, about 15% were seen once. The material sequenced was PBMCs or a T cell subset sorted from them (not recorded which). The gene calls are TRBV5-6 and TRBJ2-3; TRBD1 might be the D (6 bases). This receptor was obtained from a man aged 18 to 29 who had mild COVID-19 (a few samples of this study predate the infection). Cell type and time point are not known. The CDR3 DNA is TGTGCCAGCAGAAAGGGGGTTCGCACAGATACGCAGTATTTT. It encodes CASRKGVRTDTQYF.